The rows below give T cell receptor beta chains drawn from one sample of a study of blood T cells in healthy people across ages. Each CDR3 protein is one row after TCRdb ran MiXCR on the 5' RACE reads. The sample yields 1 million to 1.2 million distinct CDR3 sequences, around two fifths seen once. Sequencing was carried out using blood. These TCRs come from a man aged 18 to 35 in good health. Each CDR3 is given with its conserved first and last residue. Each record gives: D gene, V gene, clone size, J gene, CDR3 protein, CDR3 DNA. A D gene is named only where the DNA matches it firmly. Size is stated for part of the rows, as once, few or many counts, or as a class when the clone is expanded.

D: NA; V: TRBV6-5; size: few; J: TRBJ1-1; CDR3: CASSYYSGGGDTEAFF; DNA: TGTGCCAGCAGTTACTACAGTGGGGGGGGGGACACTGAAGCTTTCTTT
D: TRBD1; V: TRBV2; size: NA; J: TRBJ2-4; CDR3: CASSAIDRGRDIQYF; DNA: TGTGCCAGCAGTGCGATAGACAGGGGGCGTGACATTCAGTACTTC
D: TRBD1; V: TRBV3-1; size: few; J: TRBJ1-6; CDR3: CASSQDLGDRGSPLHF; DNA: TGTGCCAGCAGCCAAGACTTAGGGGACAGGGGTTCACCCCTCCACTTT
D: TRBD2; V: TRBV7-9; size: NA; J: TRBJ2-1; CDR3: CASSITAAGGYNEQFF; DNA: TGTGCCAGCAGCATTACCGCAGCGGGGGGGTACAATGAGCAGTTCTTC
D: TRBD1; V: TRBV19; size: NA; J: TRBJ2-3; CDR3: CASSGQGSPDTQYF; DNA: TGTGCCAGTAGTGGACAGGGGAGCCCAGATACGCAGTATTTT
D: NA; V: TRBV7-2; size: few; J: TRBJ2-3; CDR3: CASSLKRQARERRTDTQYF; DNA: TGTGCCAGCAGCTTAAAGAGGCAAGCGAGAGAGAGACGGACAGATACGCAGTATTTT
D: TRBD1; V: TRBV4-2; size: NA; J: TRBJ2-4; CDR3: CASSQEQGAVYIQYF; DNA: TGTGCCAGCAGCCAAGAACAGGGGGCTGTGTACATTCAGTACTTC
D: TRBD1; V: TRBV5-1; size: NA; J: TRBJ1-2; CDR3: CASSHSPGQGANYGYTF; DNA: TGCGCCAGCAGCCATTCGCCGGGACAGGGGGCTAACTATGGCTACACCTTC
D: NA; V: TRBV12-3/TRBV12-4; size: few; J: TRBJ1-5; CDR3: CASSLGGVTTQHF; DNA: TGTGCCAGCAGTTTAGGAGGGGTCACGACCCAGCATTTT
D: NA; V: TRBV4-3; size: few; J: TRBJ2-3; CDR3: CASSQDRGLRTDTQYF; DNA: TGCGCCAGCAGCCAAGATAGGGGTTTACGGACAGATACGCAGTATTTT
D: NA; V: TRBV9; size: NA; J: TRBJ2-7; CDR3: CASSPGSEASYEQYF; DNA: TGTGCCAGCAGCCCCGGGAGTGAAGCCTCCTACGAGCAGTACTTC
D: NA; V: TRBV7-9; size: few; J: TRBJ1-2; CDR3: CASKMVSAGDGYTF; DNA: TGTGCCAGCAAGATGGTGTCTGCGGGAGATGGCTACACCTTC
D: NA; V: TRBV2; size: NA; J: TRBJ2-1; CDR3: CASSLPGHSSYNEQFF; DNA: TGTGCCAGCAGCCTCCCGGGACATAGCTCCTACAATGAGCAGTTCTTC
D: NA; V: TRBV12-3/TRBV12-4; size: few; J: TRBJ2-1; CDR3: CASSFWDAFGDEQFF; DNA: TGTGCCAGCAGTTTTTGGGACGCCTTCGGAGATGAGCAGTTCTTC
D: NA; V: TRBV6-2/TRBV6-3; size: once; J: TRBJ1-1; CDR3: CASSYLDSNTEAFF; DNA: TGTGCCAGCAGTTACCTGGACAGTAACACTGAAGCTTTCTTT
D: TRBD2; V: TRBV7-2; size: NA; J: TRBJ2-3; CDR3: CASSPGLEVATQYF; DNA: TGTGCCAGCAGCCCGGGACTAGAAGTTGCTACGCAGTATTTT
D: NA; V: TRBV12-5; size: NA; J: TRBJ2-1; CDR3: CASGLVEQFF; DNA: TGTGCTAGTGGTTTGGTTGAGCAGTTCTTC
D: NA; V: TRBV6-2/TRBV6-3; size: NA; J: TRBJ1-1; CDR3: CASSYALTGESTEAFF; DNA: TGTGCCAGCAGTTACGCGCTGACCGGGGAGAGCACTGAAGCTTTCTTT
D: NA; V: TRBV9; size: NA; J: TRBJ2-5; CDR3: CASSDSSEGMVETQYF; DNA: TGTGCCAGCAGCGACTCAAGCGAGGGGATGGTAGAGACCCAGTACTTC
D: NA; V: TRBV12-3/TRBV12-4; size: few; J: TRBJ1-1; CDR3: CASSLGHDRGGTEAFF; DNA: TGTGCCAGCAGTTTGGGTCATGATAGAGGGGGAACTGAAGCTTTCTTT